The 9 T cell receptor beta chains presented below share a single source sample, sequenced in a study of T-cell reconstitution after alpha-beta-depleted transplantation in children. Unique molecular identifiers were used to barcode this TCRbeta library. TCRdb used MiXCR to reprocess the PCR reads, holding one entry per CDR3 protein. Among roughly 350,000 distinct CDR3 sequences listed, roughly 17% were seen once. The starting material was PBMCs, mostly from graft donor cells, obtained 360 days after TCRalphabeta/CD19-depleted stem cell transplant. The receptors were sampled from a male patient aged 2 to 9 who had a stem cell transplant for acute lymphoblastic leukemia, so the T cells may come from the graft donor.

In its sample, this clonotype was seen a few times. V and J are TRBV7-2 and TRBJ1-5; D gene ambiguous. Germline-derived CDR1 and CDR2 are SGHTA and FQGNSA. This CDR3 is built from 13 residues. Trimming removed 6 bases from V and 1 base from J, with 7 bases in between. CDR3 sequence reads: CASREESNQPQHF. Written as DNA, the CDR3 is TGTGCCAGCAGGGAAGAGAGCAATCAGCCCCAGCATTTT. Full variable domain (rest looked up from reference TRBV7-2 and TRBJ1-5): GAGVSQSPSNKVTEKGKDVELRCDPISGHTALYWYRQSLGQGLEFLIYFQGNSAPDKSGLPSDRFSAERTGGSVSTLTIQRTQQEDSAVYLCASREESNQPQHFGDGTRLSIL.

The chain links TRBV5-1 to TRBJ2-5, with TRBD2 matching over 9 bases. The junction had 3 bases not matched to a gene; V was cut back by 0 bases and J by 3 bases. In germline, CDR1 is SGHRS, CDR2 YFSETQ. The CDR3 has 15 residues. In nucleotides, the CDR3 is TGCGCCAGCAGCTTGGGGTCTAGCGGGAAAGAGACCCAGTACTTC. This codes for CASSLGSSGKETQYF. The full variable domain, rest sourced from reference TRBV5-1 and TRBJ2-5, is KAGVTQTPRYLIKTRGQQVTLSCSPISGHRSVSWYQQTPGQGLQFLFEYFSETQRNKGNFPGRFSGRQFSNSRSEMNVSTLELGDSALYLCASSLGSSGKETQYFGPGTRLLVL.

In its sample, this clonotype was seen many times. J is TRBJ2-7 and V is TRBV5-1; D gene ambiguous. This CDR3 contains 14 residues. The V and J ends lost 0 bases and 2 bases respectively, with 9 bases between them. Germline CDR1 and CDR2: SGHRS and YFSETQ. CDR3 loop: CASSLAVGAYEQYF. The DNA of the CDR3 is TGCGCCAGCAGCTTGGCCGTCGGCGCCTACGAGCAGTACTTC.

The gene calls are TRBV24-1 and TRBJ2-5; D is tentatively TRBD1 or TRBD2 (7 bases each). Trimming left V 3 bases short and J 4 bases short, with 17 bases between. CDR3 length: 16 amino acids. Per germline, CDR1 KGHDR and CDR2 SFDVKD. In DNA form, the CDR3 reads TGTGCCACCAGTGATAACCGACAGGGAGGGGGAGAGACCCAGTACTTC. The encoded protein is CATSDNRQGGGETQYF.

DNA of the CDR3: TGTGCCAGCAGCTTAGGCTTGGGGGGAACGCGTGAAAAACTGTTTTTT. It translates to CASSLGLGGTREKLFF. The chain recombines TRBV11-2 with TRBJ1-4; D might be TRBD1 (5 bases). The germline gives CDR1 SGHAT, CDR2 FQNNGV. The CDR3 extends over 16 amino acids. The V end lost 1 base, the J end lost 7 bases, and 16 bases lay between the germline ends.

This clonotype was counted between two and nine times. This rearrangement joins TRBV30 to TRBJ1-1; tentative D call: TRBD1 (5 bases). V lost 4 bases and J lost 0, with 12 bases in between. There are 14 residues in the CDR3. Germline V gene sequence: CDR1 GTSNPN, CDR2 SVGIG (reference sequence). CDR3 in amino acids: CAWTRQYMNTEAFF. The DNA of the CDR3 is TGTGCCTGGACCCGACAGTACATGAACACTGAAGCTTTCTTT. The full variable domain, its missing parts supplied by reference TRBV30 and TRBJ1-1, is SQTIHQWPATLVQPVGSPLSLECTVEGTSNPNLYWYRQAAGRGLQLLFYSVGIGQISSEVPQNLSASRPQDRQFILSSKKLLLSDSGFYLCAWTRQYMNTEAFFGQGTRLTVV.

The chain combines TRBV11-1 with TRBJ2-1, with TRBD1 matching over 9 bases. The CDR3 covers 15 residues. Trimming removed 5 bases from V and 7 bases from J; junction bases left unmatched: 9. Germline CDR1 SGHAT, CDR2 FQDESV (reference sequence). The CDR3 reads CASSQGQGMKNEQFF. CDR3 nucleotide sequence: TGTGCCAGCAGCCAGGGACAGGGTATGAAGAATGAGCAGTTCTTC.

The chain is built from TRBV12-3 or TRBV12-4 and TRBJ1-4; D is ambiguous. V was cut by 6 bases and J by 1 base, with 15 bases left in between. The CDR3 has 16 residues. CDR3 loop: CASRARSHLTNEKLFF. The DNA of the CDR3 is TGTGCCAGCAGAGCCCGGAGCCACCTAACTAATGAAAAACTGTTTTTT.

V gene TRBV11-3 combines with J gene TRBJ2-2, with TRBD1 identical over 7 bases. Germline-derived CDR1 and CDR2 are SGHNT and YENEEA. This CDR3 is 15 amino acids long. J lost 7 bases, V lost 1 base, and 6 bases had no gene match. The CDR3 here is CASSLGGQTSGELFF. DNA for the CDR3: TGTGCCAGCAGCTTAGGGGGACAGACAAGCGGGGAGCTGTTTTTT.